A single sample is the source of the 12 T cell receptor beta chains below, sequenced in a study of CD4 and CD8 cells across lung adenocarcinoma regions. A single record per CDR3 protein comes from TCRdb applying MiXCR to the PCR reads. The table includes about 10,000 distinct CDR3 sequences, under 50% detected once. The sample was CD8+ T cells from the margin of a lung tumor. The source of these receptors is a male donor with lung adenocarcinoma. The CD4 and CD8 labels of this study may be unreliable.

This clonotype was seen a few times. The rearrangement links TRBV5-1 to TRBJ1-2; D not resolved. CDR1 is SGHRS and CDR2 is YFSETQ in the germline V gene. V was pared by 0 bases and J by 4 bases, with 13 bases between. CDR3 size: 15 residues. The CDR3 DNA follows: TGCGCCAGCAGCTTGGGGTCGGGAGGAACCTATGGCTACACCTTC. Its translation is CASSLGSGGTYGYTF.

The genes are TRBV11-3 and TRBJ2-5; 8 bases map to TRBD2. CDR1 is SGHNT, CDR2 YENEEA, per germline. This CDR3 has 15 residues. After removal of 1 base from V and 11 bases from J, the junction contained 12 bases not matched to a gene. The CDR3 spells CASSLGTSSRNEQYF. The CDR3 nucleotides are TGTGCCAGCAGCTTAGGGACTAGCAGCCGGAATGAGCAGTACTTC. The entire variable domain, with the rest obtained from reference TRBV11-3 and TRBJ2-5, is as follows: EAGVVQSPRYKIIEKKQPVAFWCNPISGHNTLYWYLQNLGQGPELLIRYENEEAVDDSQLPKDRFSAERLKGVDSTLKIQPAELGDSAVYLCASSLGTSSRNEQYFGPGTRLLVL.

There are many counts of this clonotype. V usage is TRBV12-3 or TRBV12-4 and J usage is TRBJ2-5; D uncertain. Trimming cost V 3 bases and J 5 bases, with 13 bases left between them. This CDR3 is built from 14 residues. The CDR3 DNA sequence: TGTGCCAGCAGTTTTGAGGCCGATTACGAGACCCAGTACTTC. Its protein is CASSFEADYETQYF.

The chain combines TRBV6-1 with TRBJ2-1; TRBD2 is a possible D gene (7 bases). The DNA end is more similar to TRBJ2-5, so the J call may be wrong. Germline V gene lookup returns CDR1 MNHNS and CDR2 SASEGT. The CDR3 runs to 15 residues. The CDR3 sequence is CASRDESGGGETQYF. DNA of the CDR3: TGTGCCAGCAGGGACGAGTCGGGGGGCGGAGAGACCCAGTACTTC.

The chain links TRBV10-1 to TRBJ2-4; TRBD1 or TRBD2 may be the D gene (5 bases each). Germline V lookup: CDR1 WNHNN, CDR2 SYGVQD (reference sequence). V shed 6 bases and J shed 13 bases, with 37 bases lying between them. CDR3 size: 19 residues. CDR3 sequence reads: CASRGTGAWARGDKNTQYF. Written as DNA, the CDR3 is TGCGCCAGCAGAGGGACCGGGGCCTGGGCGAGGGGAGACAAAAACACGCAGTACTTC.

This chain connects TRBV6-1 to TRBJ2-1; tentatively, D is TRBD1 (5 bases). The germline gives CDR1 MNHNS, CDR2 SASEGT. This CDR3 spans 14 amino acids. With 6 bases removed from V and 4 bases from J, the gap between germline ends came to 13 bases. The CDR3 region is CASSELTDYNEQFF. CDR3 sequence (DNA): TGTGCCAGCAGCGAACTGACAGATTACAATGAGCAGTTCTTC.

By sample fraction, this clonotype is medium-sized. The chain joins TRBV11-3 to TRBJ2-5; TRBD2 matches 8 bases. The J call may be faulty, since TRBJ2-7 better matches the DNA end. The CDR3 is 15 residues long. The V gene's germline CDR1 is SGHNT and CDR2 YENEEA. The CDR3 is CASSLVGLAGYEQYF. The CDR3 DNA reads TGTGCCAGCAGCTTAGTCGGTTTAGCGGGGTACGAGCAGTACTTC.

This sequence joins TRBV4-1 and TRBJ2-3; D is perhaps TRBD1 or TRBD2 (5 bases each). The CDR3 runs 15 residues. The V end lost 5 bases, the J end lost 0 bases, and 12 bases lay between the germline ends. Germline CDR1 and CDR2: MGHRA and YSYEKL. The CDR3 coding sequence is TGCGCCAGCAGCGACCTAGCAGGGAGCACAGATACGCAGTATTTT. Amino acid sequence: CASSDLAGSTDTQYF.

The chain recombines TRBV7-8 with TRBJ2-5; 10 positions match TRBD2. The CDR3 length is 15 residues. From germline, CDR1 is SGHVS and CDR2 FQNEAQ. Trimming took 3 bases from V and 4 from J; bases not matched to a gene: 5. DNA for the CDR3: TGTGCCAGCAGCTTCCTCCTAGCGGGAGCAGAGACCCAGTACTTC. It yields the protein CASSFLLAGAETQYF.

A remark on this clonotype: The germline gene is not matched at one end of the junction; a read error may be the cause. The chain employs TRBV6-5 and TRBJ2-3; D is possibly TRBD1 or TRBD2 (5 bases each). The CDR3 length is 15 residues. Germline CDR1 is MNHEY and CDR2 is SVGAGI. CDR3 region: CARISGLGATNTQYF. CDR3 in DNA: TGTGCCCGCATTTCGGGGCTGGGAGCCACAAACACTCAGTATTTC.

There are many counts of this clonotype. The gene calls are TRBV10-2 and TRBJ2-1; 11 nucleotides line up with TRBD2. V was clipped by 2 bases and J by 7 bases; unmatched bases: 7. CDR1 is WSHSY, CDR2 SAAADI, per germline. The length of the CDR3 is 16 residues. The CDR3 region has the DNA TGCGCCAGCAGTGAGACTAGCGGGAGTTCGAGGAATGAGCAGTTCTTC. It translates to CASSETSGSSRNEQFF.

Within the sample, this clonotype is medium-sized (0.01 to 0.1%). The chain combines TRBV6-6 with TRBJ2-5; D uncertain. The DNA end is a closer match to TRBJ2-7, so the J assignment may be wrong. From germline, CDR1 is MNHNY and CDR2 SVGAGI (reference sequence). The CDR3 runs to 15 residues. DNA for the CDR3: TGTGCCAGCAGTTACTCGAACGGGTTAGGAGACGAGCAGTACTTC. Translated: CASSYSNGLGDEQYF.